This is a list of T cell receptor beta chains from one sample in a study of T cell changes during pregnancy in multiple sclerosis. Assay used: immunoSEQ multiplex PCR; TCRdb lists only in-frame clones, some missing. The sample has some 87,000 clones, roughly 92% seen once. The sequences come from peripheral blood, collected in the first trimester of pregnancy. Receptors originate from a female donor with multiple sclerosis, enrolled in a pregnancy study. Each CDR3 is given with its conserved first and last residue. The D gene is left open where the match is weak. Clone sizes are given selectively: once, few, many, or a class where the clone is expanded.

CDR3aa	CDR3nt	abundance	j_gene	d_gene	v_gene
CASSGPGQSSYNEQFF	TGTGCCAGCAGCGGCCCGGGACAGAGCTCCTACAATGAGCAGTTCTTC	-	TRBJ2-1	TRBD1	TRBV11-2
CASSQDLAGVYNEQFF	TGTGCCAGCAGCCAAGACCTAGCGGGGGTATACAATGAGCAGTTCTTC	-	TRBJ2-1	TRBD2	TRBV4-2
CASSPGTSGRANNEQFF	TGTGCCAGCAGCCCTGGGACTAGCGGGAGGGCCAACAATGAGCAGTTCTTC	-	TRBJ2-1	TRBD2	TRBV11-2
CASQPGAGGETQYF	TGTGCCAGCCAACCTGGAGCGGGAGGGGAGACCCAGTACTTC	-	TRBJ2-5	TRBD2	TRBV6-5
CATSRERTGNHEQYF	TGTGCCACCAGCAGAGAAAGGACAGGAAACCACGAGCAGTACTTC	-	TRBJ2-7	TRBD1	TRBV15
CASSVEFSSYNEQFF	TGTGCCAGCAGTGTGGAGTTCAGCTCCTACAATGAGCAGTTCTTC	-	TRBJ2-1	-	TRBV6-1
CSVRDRAGKNIQYF	TGCAGCGTCCGAGACAGGGCGGGCAAAAACATTCAGTACTTC	-	TRBJ2-4	TRBD1	TRBV29-1
CASTPDSFSEKLFF	TGTGCCAGCACCCCTGACAGTTTCTCTGAAAAACTGTTTTTT	once	TRBJ1-4	-	TRBV27
CASSQGGGGHLYNEQFF	TGTGCCAGCAGCCAGGGGGGCGGGGGGCACTTATACAATGAGCAGTTCTTC	few	TRBJ2-1	-	TRBV5-4
CASSSTVHTQYF	TGTGCCAGCAGCTCGACTGTCCATACGCAGTATTTT	-	TRBJ2-3	-	TRBV7-2
CASSELASSTDTQYF	TGTGCCAGCAGTGAGTTAGCTAGCAGCACAGATACGCAGTATTTT	-	TRBJ2-3	-	TRBV6-4
CASSLPRSYEQYF	TGTGCCAGCAGTTTACCCCGCTCCTACGAGCAGTACTTC	-	TRBJ2-7	-	TRBV28
CASSLRKLAGGVEQYF	TGTGCCAGCAGCCTTCGAAAACTAGCGGGAGGCGTCGAGCAGTACTTC	-	TRBJ2-7	TRBD2	TRBV11-2
CASSLERLAGYEQYF	TGTGCCAGCAGCTTAGAGAGGCTAGCGGGCTACGAGCAGTACTTC	-	TRBJ2-7	TRBD2	TRBV7-9
CASSLTSGTYNEQFF	TGCGCCAGCAGTTTGACTAGCGGAACTTACAATGAGCAGTTCTTC	-	TRBJ2-1	TRBD2	TRBV4-1
CASSELAGGPDTQYF	TGTGCCAGCAGTGAACTAGCGGGAGGGCCAGATACGCAGTATTTT	-	TRBJ2-3	TRBD2	TRBV6-1
CASSSNYEQYF	TGTGCCAGCTCATCAAACTACGAGCAGTACTTC	-	TRBJ2-7	-	TRBV18
CASSWGQTDEKLFF	TGTGCCAGCAGCTGGGGACAGACGGATGAAAAACTGTTTTTT	few	TRBJ1-4	TRBD1	TRBV5-6
CASSLGGGDTEAFF	TGTGCCAGCAGCTTAGGGGGCGGGGACACTGAAGCTTTCTTT	-	TRBJ1-1	-	TRBV7-9
CASSGTGTPYEQYF	TGTGCCAGTAGTGGGACCGGGACACCCTACGAGCAGTACTTC	-	TRBJ2-7	-	TRBV19
CASSSRTSGKDNEQFF	TGCGCCAGCAGCAGCAGGACTAGCGGGAAAGACAATGAGCAGTTCTTC	-	TRBJ2-1	TRBD2	TRBV5-1
CASRADISNQPQHF	TGCGCCAGCAGGGCGGACATTAGCAATCAGCCCCAGCATTTT	-	TRBJ1-5	-	TRBV23-1
CASSRGSSETQYF	TGTGCCAGCAGCCGGGGGAGTTCGGAGACCCAGTACTTC	-	TRBJ2-5	-	TRBV7-2
CAWGQGSTEAFF	TGTGCCTGGGGACAGGGGTCCACTGAAGCTTTCTTT	few	TRBJ1-1	TRBD1	TRBV30
CASSSGQGREVEQFF	TGCGCCAGCAGCTCCGGACAGGGACGGGAGGTTGAGCAGTTCTTC	-	TRBJ2-1	-	TRBV5-1
CASSLALRTGIGEKLFF	TGCGCCAGCAGCTTGGCTTTACGGACAGGGATAGGAGAAAAACTGTTTTTT	once	TRBJ1-4	TRBD1	TRBV5-1
CASSSGTNNEQFF	TGTGCCAGCAGCTCCGGGACAAACAATGAGCAGTTCTTC	-	TRBJ2-1	-	TRBV11-1
CASSLGQGHEKLFF	TGCGCCAGCAGCTTGGGTCAGGGGCATGAAAAACTGTTTTTT	-	TRBJ1-4	-	TRBV5-1
CASSLGQGAFQETQYF	TGTGCCAGCAGTTTAGGACAGGGAGCCTTCCAAGAGACCCAGTACTTC	-	TRBJ2-5	TRBD1	TRBV28
CASSSGRSSYNEQFF	TGCGCCAGCAGCAGCGGGAGGTCCTCCTACAATGAGCAGTTCTTC	-	TRBJ2-1	TRBD2	TRBV5-1
CASKGAPTGELFF	TGTGCCAGCAAGGGAGCTCCGACCGGGGAGCTGTTTTTT	-	TRBJ2-2	-	TRBV28
CSVGVSGSGTYNEQFF	TGCAGCGTTGGAGTTAGCGGGAGTGGGACCTACAATGAGCAGTTCTTC	-	TRBJ2-1	TRBD2	TRBV29-1
CASSLTEGGVGPQHF	TGTGCCAGCAGCTTGACAGAGGGAGGGGTGGGGCCCCAGCATTTT	-	TRBJ1-5	-	TRBV28
CSVTSDLYNEQFF	TGCAGCGTCACTAGCGACCTATACAATGAGCAGTTCTTC	-	TRBJ2-1	TRBD2	TRBV29-1
CASSQGLAGSTDTQYF	TGTGCCAGCAGCCAAGGACTAGCGGGATCCACAGATACGCAGTATTTT	-	TRBJ2-3	TRBD2	TRBV4-2
CASRPDNLHTDTQYF	TGTGCCAGCAGACCGGACAACCTTCACACAGATACGCAGTATTTT	-	TRBJ2-3	-	TRBV6-1
CASSNNPTRGGGEQYF	TGTGCCAGCAGCAACAATCCGACTAGGGGCGGTGGGGAGCAGTACTTC	-	TRBJ2-7	-	TRBV9
CASSPPGLENTGELFF	TGTGCCAGCAGCCCTCCGGGACTAGAAAACACCGGGGAGCTGTTTTTT	-	TRBJ2-2	TRBD2	TRBV4-2
CASSLGADGSPPYNEQFF	TGTGCCAGCAGTTTAGGAGCGGACGGGAGCCCCCCTTACAATGAGCAGTTCTTC	-	TRBJ2-1	-	TRBV28
CATSLTSSQSSYEQYF	TGTGCCACCAGCCTGACTAGCTCTCAGAGCTCCTACGAGCAGTACTTC	-	TRBJ2-7	TRBD2	TRBV15
CASSSTVSTFF	TGTGCCAGCAGTTCCACAGTCTCGACTTTCTTT	-	TRBJ1-1	-	TRBV28
CASSPLARTVYGYTF	TGTGCCAGCAGCCCTCTAGCCCGGACGGTCTATGGCTACACCTTC	-	TRBJ1-2	-	TRBV7-9
CASMGRNTEAFF	TGTGCCAGCATGGGCAGGAACACTGAAGCTTTCTTT	few	TRBJ1-1	-	TRBV7-9
CASSLPVGELFF	TGTGCCAGCAGTTTACCGGTCGGGGAGCTGTTTTTT	-	TRBJ2-2	-	TRBV27
CSAGAGFSYEQYF	TGCAGCGCAGGGGCAGGATTCTCCTACGAGCAGTACTTC	-	TRBJ2-7	-	TRBV29-1
CASSELLRSEAFF	TGTGCCAGCAGTGAATTACTCCGTTCAGAAGCTTTCTTT	-	TRBJ1-1	-	TRBV25-1
CASSPRGYGYTF	TGTGCCAGCAGCCCAAGGGGCTATGGCTACACCTTC	-	TRBJ1-2	-	TRBV9
CASTVSGSAIDTQYF	TGTGCCAGCACCGTCAGCGGGAGCGCTATAGATACGCAGTATTTT	-	TRBJ2-3	TRBD2	TRBV5-6
CASSFPQGGSSYEQYF	TGTGCCAGCAGCTTTCCACAGGGGGGAAGCTCCTACGAGCAGTACTTC	-	TRBJ2-7	TRBD1	TRBV5-4
CASSLSGGVGNTIYF	TGTGCCAGCAGCTTATCCGGAGGGGTGGGAAACACCATATATTTT	-	TRBJ1-3	-	TRBV7-2
CASSLVSGVNTEAFF	TGCGCCAGCAGCTTGGTTTCAGGGGTTAACACTGAAGCTTTCTTT	-	TRBJ1-1	-	TRBV5-1
CASSLGGRPAYEQYF	TGTGCCAGCAGCCTCGGCGGGAGGCCCGCCTACGAGCAGTACTTC	once	TRBJ2-7	TRBD2	TRBV6-5
CASTSRGQGLLAEQYF	TGTGCCAGTACCAGCCGAGGACAGGGGTTGCTAGCCGAGCAGTACTTC	-	TRBJ2-7	TRBD1	TRBV19
CASSGARWGGELDIQYF	TGTGCCAGCAGTGGGGCCCGGTGGGGGGGCGAGTTAGACATTCAGTACTTC	-	TRBJ2-4	-	TRBV2
CASSYSGRGIYEQYF	TGTGCCAGTAGTTATAGCGGGAGAGGGATCTACGAGCAGTACTTC	-	TRBJ2-7	TRBD2	TRBV19